These 9 T cell receptor beta chains share one sample of origin, sequenced in a study of T-cell memory formation after mild COVID-19 (dated by TCRdb to about 2021). Library method: 5' RACE. Sequencing relied on an Illumina NovaSeq 6000. The public reads were reprocessed in TCRdb via fastp at Q25 and MiXCR, keeping in-frame beta chains. Each entry merges the rows of one CDR3 protein and shows their most common DNA and genes. This sample holds approximately 300,000 distinct CDR3 sequences; more than 15% were observed only once. The top ten hold about a fifth of the sample. The sample was PBMCs or a T cell subset sorted from them (not recorded which). Receptors were obtained from a man younger than 35 who had mild COVID-19 (a few samples of this study predate the infection). The sample titles of this study are shuffled in the database, so cell type and time point are left out; the donor was told from shared clones.

J is TRBJ1-6 and V is TRBV7-9, with TRBD1 identical over 7 bases. There are 16 residues in the CDR3. Germline V gives CDR1 SEHNR, CDR2 FQNEAQ (reference sequence). V shed 8 bases and J 0 bases; nucleotides not matched to a gene: 7. DNA for the CDR3: TGTGCCAGCGAAGACAGGGAGAGCTCCTATAATTCACCCCTCCACTTT. The encoded protein is CASEDRESSYNSPLHF.

V is TRBV4-2 and J is TRBJ1-2; weak D call: TRBD1 (5 bases). V was cut by 1 base and J by 2 bases, with 14 bases left in between. CDR3 length: 16 residues. Germline CDR1 and CDR2: LGHNA and YNFKEQ. The CDR3 coding sequence is TGTGCCAGCAGCCAAGGTATCTGGACAAGCAACTATGGCTACACCTTC. Protein product: CASSQGIWTSNYGYTF.

This clonotype came up many times. This rearrangement joins TRBV7-2 to TRBJ2-5; 9 nucleotides align to TRBD1. V gave up 5 bases and J gave up 5 bases; unmatched junction bases: 6. Per the germline V gene, CDR1 is SGHTA and CDR2 is FQGNSA. CDR3 size: 14 residues. The CDR3 loop reads CASSETGGLETQYF. CDR3 nucleotides: TGTGCCAGCAGCGAAACAGGGGGCCTGGAGACCCAGTACTTC.

CDR3 sequence: CASSPTHLARVTQYF. The CDR3, as DNA: TGTGCCAGCAGCCCTACGCATTTAGCGCGGGTTACGCAGTATTTT. The chain has TRBV7-2 and TRBJ2-3, with a possible D match to TRBD2 (5 bases). In germline, CDR1 is SGHTA, CDR2 FQGNSA. V lost 5 bases and J 8 bases, leaving 20 bases between the germline ends. The CDR3 has 15 residues.

Only a few counts were recorded for this clonotype. The chain recombines TRBV6-4 with TRBJ1-2; D remains ambiguous. Trimming removed 0 bases at V and 4 bases at J, with 6 bases between. Germline V gene lookup returns CDR1 MRHNA and CDR2 SNTAGT. CDR3 size: 13 residues. DNA of the CDR3: TGTGCCAGCAGTGACTCCCCAGGCTATGGCTACACCTTC. This encodes CASSDSPGYGYTF.

This clonotype was found many times. This chain uses TRBV7-2 with TRBJ1-1, with D maybe TRBD1 (6 bases). V was pared by 0 bases and J by 2 bases, with 13 bases between. Germline-derived CDR1 and CDR2 are SGHTA and FQGNSA. The CDR3 sequence is 16 residues long. The CDR3 here is CASSLARRGANTEAFF. The CDR3 DNA reads TGTGCCAGCAGCTTAGCAAGGCGGGGGGCAAACACTGAAGCTTTCTTT.

The rearrangement joins TRBV4-1 to TRBJ1-1; the match to TRBD1 covers 7 bases. Looked up from germline, CDR1 is MGHRA and CDR2 is YSYEKL. With V trimmed by 0 bases and J by 4 bases, 2 bases remained unmatched. CDR3 size: 14 residues. The CDR3 region has the DNA TGCGCCAGCAGCCAAGAGACAGGGTTCACTGAAGCTTTCTTT. Protein sequence: CASSQETGFTEAFF.

This chain connects TRBV7-2 to TRBJ2-3; no reliable D call. This CDR3 comprises 14 residues. CDR1 and CDR2 from the germline V gene are SGHTA and FQGNSA. Between the trimmed V and J ends, which lost 5 bases and 7 bases, there was a span of 16 bases. This CDR3 is CASSQDFSDYTQYF. The DNA of the CDR3 is TGTGCCAGCAGCCAAGACTTCTCAGATTATACGCAGTATTTT.

This clonotype showed up just a few times. V usage is TRBV3-1 and J usage is TRBJ1-2; 9 positions agree with TRBD1. After removal of 3 bases from V and 5 bases from J, the junction contained 13 bases not matched to a gene. Germline assignment: CDR1 LGHDT and CDR2 YNNKEL (reference sequence). The length of the CDR3 is 17 residues. The CDR3 bases are TGTGCCAGCAGCCAGATCAGCGGGACAGGGACTTCTTATGGCTACACCTTC. It translates to CASSQISGTGTSYGYTF.